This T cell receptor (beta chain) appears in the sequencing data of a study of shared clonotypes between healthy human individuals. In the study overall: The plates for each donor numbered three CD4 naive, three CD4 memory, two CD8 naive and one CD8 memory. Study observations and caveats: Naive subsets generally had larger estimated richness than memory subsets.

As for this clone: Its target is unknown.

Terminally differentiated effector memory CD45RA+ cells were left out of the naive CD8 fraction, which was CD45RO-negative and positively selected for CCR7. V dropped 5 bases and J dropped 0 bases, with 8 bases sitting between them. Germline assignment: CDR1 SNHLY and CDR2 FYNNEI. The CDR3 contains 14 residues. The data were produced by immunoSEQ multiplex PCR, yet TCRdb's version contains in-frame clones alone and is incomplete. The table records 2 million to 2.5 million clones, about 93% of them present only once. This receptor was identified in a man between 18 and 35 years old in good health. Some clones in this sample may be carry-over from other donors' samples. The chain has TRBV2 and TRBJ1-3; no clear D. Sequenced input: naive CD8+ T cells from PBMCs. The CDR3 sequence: CASSSGISGNTIYF. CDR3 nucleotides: TGTGCCAGCAGTTCGGGGATCTCTGGAAACACCATATATTTT.